The T cell receptor beta chain under discussion was sequenced for a study of OX40 agonist ivuxolimab in advanced cancers. In the study overall: Ivuxolimab, which targeted the costimulatory receptor OX40 (CD134), was an agonistic, fully human IgG2 monoclonal antibody. Intravenous ivuxolimab was administered to patients every 2 weeks at six dose levels: 0.01, 0.1, 0.3, 1.5, 3 and 10 mg/kg. Of the 50 to 55 dose-escalation patients, hepatocellular carcinoma was present in approximately 20, melanoma in around 15, renal cell carcinoma in 9 and head and neck cancer in 9. A male proportion of nearly 85% and a mean age of 60 years, ranging from about 20 to 79, were recorded for the dose-escalation cohort. Prior anti-PD-1, anti-PD-L1 or anti-CTLA-4 therapy was permitted, and approximately 40% of dose-escalation patients had received checkpoint inhibitors. Partial responses were achieved by three dose-escalation patients, of whom one had hepatocellular carcinoma and two had cutaneous melanoma. The purpose of peripheral TCRbeta sequencing was to test whether ivuxolimab changed TCR sequence diversity and led to clonal T-cell expansion. The paper reports the monotherapy dose-escalation portion (N of about 54 patients) of the phase I ivuxolimab trial. The research as a whole found: Partial responders in the 0.1-3.0 mg/kg groups had among the lowest normalized peripheral clonal expansion, especially among CD8+ T cells. Low levels of normalized T-cell clonal expansion were also seen in some nonresponding patients. After ivuxolimab, more expanded clones were found on average in CD8+ T cells than in CD4+ T cells. At doses of 0.1 to 3.0 mg/kg, clonal expansion of both CD4+ and CD8+ blood T cells was observed from baseline to week 6. Antigen specificity was not determined for the clonally expanded peripheral T cells.

The trial excluded patients who had a history of autoimmune disease or were on systemic immunosuppression. Peripheral blood for TCR sequencing was collected from all dose cohorts at baseline, on cycle 4 day 1, and on cycle 7 day 1. The samples were drawn from a first-in-human, open-label, multicenter phase I dose-escalation trial of ivuxolimab. Adults with locally advanced or metastatic melanoma, renal cell, hepatocellular, or head and neck squamous cell carcinoma were enrolled in the trial. Before TCR sequencing, CD4+ T cells and CD8+ T cells from peripheral blood were sorted into separate populations. A word on this clone: Its cognate antigen has yet to be identified. Base quality data are lacking; no much larger clone is found one base away.

Genomic DNA was isolated from the sorted cells so that the TCRbeta CDR3 region could be sequenced. TCRbeta CDR3 regions were sequenced using the immunoSEQ Assay. TCRdb carries this immuneACCESS record with in-frame sequences only. Its versions omit some clonotypes, under half of them owing to an unresolved V gene in the studies checked, with the rest unexplained. Here the sample has approximately 69,000 clones; roughly 80% occur a single time. 7.9% of the sample comes from the top ten. Source: CD4+ or CD8+ T cells sorted from blood, taken in a trial of the OX40 agonist ivuxolimab. This TCR derives from an adult with an advanced solid tumor such as melanoma, head and neck, liver or kidney cancer.

For the CDR3, the sequence is CASSPRGGGRISYEQYF. The nucleotides read TGTGCCAGCAGCCCTCGGGGGGGCGGGAGGATTTCCTACGAGCAGTACTTC. Recombination linked TRBV11-3 to TRBJ2-7; TRBD2 lines up with 8 middle nucleotides. The CDR3, cysteine through phenylalanine, is 17 amino acids long. The entry retains the CDR3 DNA only, 51 bases that are in frame from base 1. V is cut back by 5 bases and J by 1 base, with 13 bases in the junction unmatched. Per the germline V gene, SGHNT is the CDR1 and YENEEA is the CDR2.